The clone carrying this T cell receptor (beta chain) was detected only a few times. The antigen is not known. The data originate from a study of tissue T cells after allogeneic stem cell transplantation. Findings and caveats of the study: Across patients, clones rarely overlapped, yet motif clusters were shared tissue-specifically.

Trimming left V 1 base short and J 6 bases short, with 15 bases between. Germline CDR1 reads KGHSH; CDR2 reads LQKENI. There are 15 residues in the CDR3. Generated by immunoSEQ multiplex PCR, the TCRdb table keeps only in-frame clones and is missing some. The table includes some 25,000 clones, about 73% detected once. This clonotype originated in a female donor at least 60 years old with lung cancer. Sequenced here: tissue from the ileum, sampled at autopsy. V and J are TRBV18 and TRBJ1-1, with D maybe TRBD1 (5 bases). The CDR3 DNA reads TGTGCCAGCTCACCACGCGGCAGGGTTGGGGCTGAAGCTTTCTTT. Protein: CASSPRGRVGAEAFF.